The clone carrying this T cell receptor beta chain was observed a handful of times. A junction end diverges from the germline sequence, so it may reflect a read error. Naive CD8 libraries were made from 20,000 to 1,000,000 sorted cells, and they used 10%, 30% or 50% RNA. Researchers sorted naive CD8 T cells as cells that were CD8+CD4-CCR7+CD45RA+. Using its own MiXCR run on the PCR reads, TCRdb lists one record per CDR3 protein. This table holds about 500,000 distinct CDR3 sequences, around 21% found once. The sample comes from a study of molecular identifiers for immune sequencing clone quantification. Looking at the study overall: Sequencing covered four of five parts into which replicate RNA from approximately 20,000 or 100,000 naive CD8 cells was split.

This clonotype originated in a human donor in good health. Some libraries in this study had Jurkat cell RNA spiked in. Sample: naive CD8+ T cells from blood, with Jurkat cell RNA spiked in. The subset was: FACS-sorted CD8+CD4-CCR7+CD45RA+ naive T cells.

The CDR3 region has the DNA TGTGCCAGCTCACTCGCTAGCGGGAGTGTACATTTT. Translating gives CASSLASGSVHF. The V gene is TRBV18, the J gene TRBJ2-3; 10 bases map to TRBD2. Germline V CDR1 and CDR2: KGHSH, LQKENI. The CDR3 contains 12 residues.